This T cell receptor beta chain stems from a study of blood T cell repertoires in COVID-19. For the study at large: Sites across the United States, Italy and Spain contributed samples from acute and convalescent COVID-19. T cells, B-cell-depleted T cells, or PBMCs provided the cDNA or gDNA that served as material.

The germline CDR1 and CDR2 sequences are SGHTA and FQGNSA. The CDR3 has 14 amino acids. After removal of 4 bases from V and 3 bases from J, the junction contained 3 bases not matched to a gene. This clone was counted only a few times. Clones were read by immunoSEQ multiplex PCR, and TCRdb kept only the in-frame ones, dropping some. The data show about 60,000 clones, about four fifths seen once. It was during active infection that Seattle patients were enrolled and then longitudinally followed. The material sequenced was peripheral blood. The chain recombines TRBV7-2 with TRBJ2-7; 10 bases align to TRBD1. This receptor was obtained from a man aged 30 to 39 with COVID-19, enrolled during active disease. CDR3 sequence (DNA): TGTGCCAGCAGCTCGACAGGGGGCTTCTACGAGCAGTACTTC. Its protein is CASSSTGGFYEQYF.